This TCR beta chain comes out of a study of PD-L1 blockade in urothelial cancer. Study overall: Blood underwent analysis 3 weeks (second dose) and 6 weeks after treatment began. Study findings and constraints: Having blood TCR clonality under the median before treatment predicted better survival.

With regard to this clone: Its antigen is not known.

Templates that were synthetic TCR analogs were spiked into each PCR. Sequencing used immunoSEQ multiplex PCR; TCRdb keeps in-frame clones, though not all of them. Of about 38,000 clones in the sample, less than 90% were seen once. Specified time point: peripheral blood 6 weeks after treatment start. There were between 1 and 8 samples from each patient, taken pretreatment and on-treatment. V lost 4 bases to trimming and J lost 7 bases, with 15 bases between them. The CDR3 contains 15 residues. Germline CDR1 is SGDLS and CDR2 is YYNGEE. The V gene is TRBV9, the J gene TRBJ1-6; D is unresolved. This receptor was taken from a man aged 55 to 70 with urothelial cancer. This specimen consisted of PBMCs, obtained around atezolizumab (anti-PD-L1) treatment. The CDR3 coding sequence is TGTGCCAGCAGCATCCTGGGGAGTCCCAATTCACCCCTCCACTTT. Translating gives CASSILGSPNSPLHF.